Below are 19 T cell receptor beta chains sequenced from a single sample in a study of blood T cells in healthy people across ages. The second PCR ran roughly 6 to 11 cycles with a sample-barcoded 5' primer and J-beta primers. TCRdb re-called the 5' RACE reads through MiXCR, storing one row per CDR3 protein. There are some 670,000 distinct CDR3 sequences in the sample; more than 45% occur only once, and approximately 13% lies in the top ten. Sequencing used blood. These receptors originate from a woman older than 75 in good health.

At least ten counts were recorded for this clonotype. The J gene is TRBJ2-1, the V gene TRBV5-1, with TRBD2 identical over 11 bases. Germline V gives CDR1 SGHRS, CDR2 YFSETQ. V lost 2 bases, J lost 7 bases, and 5 bases stayed unmatched. The CDR3 totals 15 residues. The CDR3: CASSLTSGSENEQFF. CDR3 nucleotide sequence: TGCGCCAGCAGCTTAACTAGCGGGAGCGAAAATGAGCAGTTCTTC.

The CDR3 coding sequence is TGTGCCACCGGGGACGGGGGCCCACCTACGGATTCACCCCTCCACTTT. This codes for CATGDGGPPTDSPLHF. The V and J genes are TRBV11-3 and TRBJ1-6, with TRBD1 as a possible D gene (6 bases). This CDR3 has 16 residues. The germline V and J ends were trimmed by 10 bases and 8 bases, with 24 bases remaining between them. The germline V gene has CDR1 SGHNT and CDR2 YENEEA.

This clonotype occurred a few times. The rearrangement joins TRBV19 to TRBJ2-7; TRBD1 matches at 8 bases. Trimming cost V 5 bases and J 3 bases; bases outside gene matches: 9. The CDR3 runs 15 residues. Germline assignment: CDR1 LNHDA and CDR2 SQIVND (reference sequence). The CDR3 nucleotides read TGTGCCAGTAGTCCCCGGACAGGGTCGTTCTACGAGCAGTACTTC. Protein sequence: CASSPRTGSFYEQYF. The full variable domain, rest sourced from reference TRBV19 and TRBJ2-7, is DGGITQSPKYLFRKEGQNVTLSCEQNLNHDAMYWYRQDPGQGLRLIYYSQIVNDFQKGDIAEGYSVSREKKESFPLTVTSAQKNPTAFYLCASSPRTGSFYEQYFGPGTRLTVT.

The CDR3 DNA reads TGTGCCAGCAGCCCTCTAGAGAGACTTACCGGGACTAGCGCGTACGAGCAGTACTTC. Its protein product is CASSPLERLTGTSAYEQYF. The chain couples TRBV27 to TRBJ2-7; TRBD2 matches at 10 bases. Germline assignment: CDR1 MNHEY and CDR2 SMNVEV (reference sequence). This CDR3 comprises 19 residues. V lost 6 bases and J lost 4; bases outside the gene matches: 21.

The genes are TRBV5-1 and TRBJ2-1; 8 bases are a match to TRBD1. CDR3 size: 17 residues. Germline CDR1 and CDR2: SGHRS and YFSETQ. With V trimmed by 3 bases and J by 6 bases, 14 bases remained unmatched. This CDR3 reads CASSSAGGRGLCNEQFF. Here the CDR3 DNA reads TGCGCCAGCAGCTCTGCAGGGGGCAGAGGGTTATGCAATGAGCAGTTCTTC.

This clonotype was seen only a few times. Germline and junction disagree at one end, which may indicate a read error. This chain joins TRBV19 and TRBJ2-1; 7 bases are a match to TRBD2. The germline gives CDR1 LNHDA, CDR2 SQIVND (reference sequence). This CDR3 comprises 15 residues. CDR3 sequence reads: CARSILASSYNEQFF. The CDR3 region has the DNA TGTGCCAGGAGTATACTAGCGAGCTCCTACAATGAGCAGTTCTTC. Full variable domain (outside the CDR3, taken from reference TRBV19 and TRBJ2-1): DGGITQSPKYLFRKEGQNVTLSCEQNLNHDAMYWYRQDPGQGLRLIYYSQIVNDFQKGDIAEGYSVSREKKESFPLTVTSAQKNPTAFYLCARSILASSYNEQFFGPGTRLTVL.

To note about this clonotype: A single base separates this from a much larger clone, so it may be a read error. CDR3 amino acids: CASSSLYHQRGSSYEQYF. As DNA, the CDR3 is TGTGCCAGCAGTTCGCTATATCATCAGCGGGGGAGCTCCTACGAGCAGTACTTC. The V call is TRBV27, the J call TRBJ2-7, with TRBD2 matching 8 bases. The CDR3 is 18 residues long. Looked up from germline, CDR1 is MNHEY and CDR2 is SMNVEV (reference sequence). Trimming at V came to 4 bases and at J to 0 bases, leaving 14 bases not matched to a gene.

The J gene is TRBJ2-1, the V gene TRBV20-1, with TRBD2 matching 7 bases. In germline, CDR1 is DFQATT, CDR2 SNEGSKA (reference sequence). There are 13 residues in the CDR3. After removal of 5 bases from V and 9 bases from J, the junction contained 10 bases not matched to a gene. The CDR3 DNA is TGCAGTGCTCGCAAATCTACTAGCGTTGAGCAGTTCTTC. Translation: CSARKSTSVEQFF.

This clonotype was recorded many times. The chain is built from TRBV6-6 and TRBJ2-3; 7 bases match TRBD1. After removal of 3 bases from V and 0 bases from J, the junction contained 6 bases not matched to a gene. Germline CDR1 reads MNHNY; CDR2 reads SVGAGI (reference sequence). This CDR3 contains 16 residues. This CDR3 reads CASSYGQAISTDTQYF. Written as DNA, the CDR3 is TGTGCCAGCAGTTATGGACAGGCTATTAGCACAGATACGCAGTATTTT.

This clonotype was seen many times. CDR3 sequence: CASRVGRVSPLHF. The CDR3, as DNA: TGTGCCAGCAGGGTGGGCAGGGTTTCACCCCTCCACTTT. The chain uses TRBV6-5 and TRBJ1-6, with a weak D call TRBD1 (5 bases). This CDR3 is 13 amino acids long. V gave up 6 bases and J gave up 9 bases, with 12 bases separating them. Germline V CDR1 and CDR2: MNHEY, SVGAGI.

The chain has TRBV29-1 and TRBJ2-3; D gene ambiguous. This CDR3 is built from 12 residues. V was cut by 4 bases and J by 0 bases, with 5 bases left in between. CDR1 SQVTM and CDR2 ANQGSEA come from the germline V gene. The CDR3 DNA reads as TGCAGCGTTGCGGCTAGCACAGATACGCAGTATTTT. Translation gives CSVAASTDTQYF.

This clonotype was seen at least ten times. The V call is TRBV7-6, the J call TRBJ2-1, with a weak D call TRBD2 (5 bases). The CDR3 totals 14 residues. The germline gives CDR1 SGHVS, CDR2 FNYEAQ. Trimming removed 10 bases at V and 8 bases at J, with 21 bases between. DNA for the CDR3: TGTGCCAATCCACTAGGCCCTTCAGGTGATGAGCAGTTCTTC. This gives the protein CANPLGPSGDEQFF.

The rearrangement joins TRBV10-3 to TRBJ2-3; 9 nucleotides line up with TRBD1. The V and J ends lost 3 bases and 2 bases, in that order; junction bases with no gene match: 3. Germline loops: CDR1 ENHRY, CDR2 SYGVKD. The CDR3 length is 15 residues. CDR3 DNA: TGTGCCATCAGTGATAGGGACAGGGCCACAGATACGCAGTATTTT. It encodes CAISDRDRATDTQYF.

This clonotype was recorded at least ten times. The chain combines TRBV2 with TRBJ2-7; TRBD2 might be the D (5 bases). This CDR3 spans 13 amino acids. Germline assignment: CDR1 SNHLY and CDR2 FYNNEI. Trimming left V 5 bases short and J 7 bases short, with 15 bases between. The CDR3 loop is CASSTNAGVEQYF. The CDR3 DNA is TGTGCCAGCAGTACGAACGCCGGGGTAGAGCAGTACTTC.

At least ten counts were recorded for this clonotype. V and J are TRBV20-1 and TRBJ2-3; D unclear. The germline CDR1 and CDR2 sequences are DFQATT and SNEGSKA (reference sequence). The CDR3 sequence is 13 residues long. Trimming shortened V by 6 bases and J by 3 bases, and 13 bases separated the two germline ends. The CDR3 reads CSARLGTTDTQYF. CDR3 nucleotides: TGCAGTGCCCGACTGGGAACAACAGATACGCAGTATTTT.

This clonotype appeared many times. The chain couples TRBV6-5 to TRBJ1-6; D gene unclear. Trimming removed 6 bases at V and 3 bases at J, with 12 bases between. This CDR3 is built from 15 residues. Germline V CDR1 and CDR2: MNHEY, SVGAGI. The CDR3 is CASRPILIYNSPLHF. CDR3 DNA: TGTGCCAGCAGACCTATTTTAATCTATAATTCACCCCTCCACTTT.

The table lists this clonotype with a few counts. One end of the junction does not line up with germline, which may come from a read error. This sequence joins TRBV7-2 and TRBJ2-1; D call uncertain. CDR1 is SGHTA, CDR2 FQGNSA, per germline. The CDR3 consists of 14 residues. CDR3 residues: CASNLLYRDNEQFF. The CDR3 bases are TGTGCCAGCAACTTACTTTATAGGGACAATGAGCAGTTCTTC.

The rearrangement joins TRBV28 to TRBJ2-1; 9 bases align to TRBD1. The length of the CDR3 is 15 residues. Germline values: CDR1 MDHEN, CDR2 SYDVKM. The ends lost 1 base at V and 8 bases at J; junction bases unmatched: 6. CDR3 in amino acids: CASSLSGTGYYEQFF. CDR3 DNA: TGTGCCAGCAGTTTATCGGGGACAGGGTATTATGAGCAGTTCTTC.

J is TRBJ2-1 and V is TRBV5-1, with a weak D call TRBD1 (5 bases). Per germline, CDR1 SGHRS and CDR2 YFSETQ. This CDR3 comprises 11 residues. Trimming removed 5 bases at V and 9 bases at J, with 9 bases between. The CDR3 sequence: CASRGDSEQFF. The CDR3 bases are TGCGCCAGCAGAGGGGATAGTGAGCAGTTCTTC.